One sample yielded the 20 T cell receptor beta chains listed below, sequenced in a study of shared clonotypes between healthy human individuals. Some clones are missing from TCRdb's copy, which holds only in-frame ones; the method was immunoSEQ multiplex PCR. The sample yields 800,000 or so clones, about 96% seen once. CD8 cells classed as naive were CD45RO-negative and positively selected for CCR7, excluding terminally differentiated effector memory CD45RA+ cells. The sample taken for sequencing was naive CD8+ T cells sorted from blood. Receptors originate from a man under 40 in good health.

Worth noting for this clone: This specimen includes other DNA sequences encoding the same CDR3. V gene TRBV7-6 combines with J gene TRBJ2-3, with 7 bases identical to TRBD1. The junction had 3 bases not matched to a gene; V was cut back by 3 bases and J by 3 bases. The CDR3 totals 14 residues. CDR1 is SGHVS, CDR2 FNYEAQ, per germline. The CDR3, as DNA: TGTGCCAGCAGCTTTACAGGGGCAACAGATACGCAGTATTTT. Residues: CASSFTGATDTQYF.

Here the CDR3 reads CASSQSTGGYTF. The CDR3 DNA is TGTGCCAGCAGCCAATCAACCGGTGGCTACACCTTC. The chain carries TRBV7-9 and TRBJ1-2; D is unresolved. Trimming removed 5 bases from V and 7 bases from J, with 11 bases in between. Germline V gives CDR1 SEHNR, CDR2 FQNEAQ (reference sequence). This CDR3 region has 12 residues. Drawing the rest from reference TRBV7-9 and TRBJ1-2, the complete variable domain is DTGVSQNPRHKITKRGQNVTFRCDPISEHNRLYWYRQTLGQGPEFLTYFQNEAQLEKSRLLSDRFSAERPKGSFSTLEIQRTEQGDSAMYLCASSQSTGGYTFGSGTRLTVV.

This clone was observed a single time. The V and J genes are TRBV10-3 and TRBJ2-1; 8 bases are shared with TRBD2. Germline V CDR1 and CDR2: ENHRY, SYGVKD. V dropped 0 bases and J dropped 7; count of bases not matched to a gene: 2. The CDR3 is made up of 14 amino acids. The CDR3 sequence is CAISESRGRNEQFF. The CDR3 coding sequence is TGTGCCATCAGTGAGTCACGCGGGAGGAATGAGCAGTTCTTC.

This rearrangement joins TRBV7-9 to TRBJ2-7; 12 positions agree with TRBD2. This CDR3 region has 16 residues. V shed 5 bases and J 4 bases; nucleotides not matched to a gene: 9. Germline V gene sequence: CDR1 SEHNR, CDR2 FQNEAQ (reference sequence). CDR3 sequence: CASSTTGTSGHYEQYF. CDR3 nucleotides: TGTGCCAGCAGCACCACCGGGACTAGCGGGCATTACGAGCAGTACTTC.

The CDR3 coding sequence is TGTGCCAGCAGCTATACGACAGGGGGCGGGGAGACCCAGTACTTC. Translated: CASSYTTGGGETQYF. The chain employs TRBV7-8 and TRBJ2-5, with TRBD1 matching 10 bases. Germline values: CDR1 SGHVS, CDR2 FQNEAQ. The junction had 7 bases not matched to a gene; V was cut back by 4 bases and J by 5 bases. The CDR3 sequence is 15 residues long. Supplemented by reference TRBV7-8 and TRBJ2-5, the full variable domain reads GAGVSQSPRYKVAKRGQDVALRCDPISGHVSLFWYQQALGQGPEFLTYFQNEAQLDKSGLPSDRFFAERPEGSVSTLKIQRTQQEDSAVYLCASSYTTGGGETQYFGPGTRLLVL.

CDR3 residues: CASSLAGMNTEAFF. The CDR3 region has the DNA TGTGCCAGCAGCTTAGCGGGGATGAACACTGAAGCTTTCTTT. J is TRBJ1-1 and V is TRBV7-8, with D unclear. This CDR3 is built from 14 residues. Looked up from germline, CDR1 is SGHVS and CDR2 is FQNEAQ. With 0 bases removed from V and 0 bases from J, the gap between germline ends came to 5 bases.

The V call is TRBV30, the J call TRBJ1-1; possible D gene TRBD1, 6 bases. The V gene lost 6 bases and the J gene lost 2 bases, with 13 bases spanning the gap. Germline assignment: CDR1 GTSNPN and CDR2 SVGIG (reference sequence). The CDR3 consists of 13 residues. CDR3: CACTEGGNTEAFF. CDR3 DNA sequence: TGTGCCTGTACCGAGGGGGGAAACACTGAAGCTTTCTTT.

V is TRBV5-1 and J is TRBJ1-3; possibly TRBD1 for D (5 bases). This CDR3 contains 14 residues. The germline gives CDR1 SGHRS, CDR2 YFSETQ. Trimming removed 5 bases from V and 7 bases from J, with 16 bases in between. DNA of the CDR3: TGCGCCAGCAGAGTTTCGGGGGTTGGGAACACCATATATTTT. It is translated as CASRVSGVGNTIYF.

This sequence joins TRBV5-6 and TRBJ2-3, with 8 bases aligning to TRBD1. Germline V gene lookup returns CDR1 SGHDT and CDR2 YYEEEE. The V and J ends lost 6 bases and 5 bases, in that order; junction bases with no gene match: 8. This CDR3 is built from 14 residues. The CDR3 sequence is CASILGQGIDTQYF. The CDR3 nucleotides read TGTGCCAGCATTTTAGGACAGGGCATAGATACGCAGTATTTT.

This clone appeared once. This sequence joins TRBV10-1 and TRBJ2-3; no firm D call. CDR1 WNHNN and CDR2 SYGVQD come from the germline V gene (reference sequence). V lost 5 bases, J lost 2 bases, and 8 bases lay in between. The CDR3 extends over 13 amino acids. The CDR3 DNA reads TGCGCCAGCAGTTCTGGGGACACAGATACGCAGTATTTT. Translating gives CASSSGDTDTQYF.

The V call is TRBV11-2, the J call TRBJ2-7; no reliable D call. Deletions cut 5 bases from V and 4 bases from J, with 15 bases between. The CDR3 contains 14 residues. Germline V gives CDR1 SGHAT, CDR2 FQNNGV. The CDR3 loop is CASSMVANLYEQYF. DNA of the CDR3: TGTGCCAGCAGCATGGTCGCCAATCTTTACGAGCAGTACTTC.

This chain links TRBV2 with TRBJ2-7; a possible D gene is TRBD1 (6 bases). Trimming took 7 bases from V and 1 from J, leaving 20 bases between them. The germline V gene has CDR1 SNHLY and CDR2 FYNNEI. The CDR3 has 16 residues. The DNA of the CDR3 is TGTGCCAGCAATAAGGGGGAACACCCTTTTTCCTACGAGCAGTACTTC. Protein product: CASNKGEHPFSYEQYF.

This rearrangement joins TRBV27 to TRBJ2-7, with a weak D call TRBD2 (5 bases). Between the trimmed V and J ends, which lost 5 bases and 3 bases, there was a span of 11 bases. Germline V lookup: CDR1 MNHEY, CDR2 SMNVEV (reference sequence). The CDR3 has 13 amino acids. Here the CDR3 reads CASSPGVSYEQYF. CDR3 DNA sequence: TGTGCCAGCAGTCCCGGGGTAAGCTACGAGCAGTACTTC.

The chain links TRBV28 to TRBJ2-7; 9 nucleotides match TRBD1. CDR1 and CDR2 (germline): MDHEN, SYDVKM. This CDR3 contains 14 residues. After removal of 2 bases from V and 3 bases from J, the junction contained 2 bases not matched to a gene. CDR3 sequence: CASSLRDRDYEQYF. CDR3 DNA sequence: TGTGCCAGCAGTTTAAGGGACAGGGACTACGAGCAGTACTTC.

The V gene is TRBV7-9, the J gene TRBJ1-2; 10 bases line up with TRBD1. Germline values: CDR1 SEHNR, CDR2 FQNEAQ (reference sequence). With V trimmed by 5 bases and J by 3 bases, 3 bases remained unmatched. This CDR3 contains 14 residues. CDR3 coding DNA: TGTGCCAGCAGCGAGACAGGGGGCGACTATGGCTACACCTTC. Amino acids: CASSETGGDYGYTF.

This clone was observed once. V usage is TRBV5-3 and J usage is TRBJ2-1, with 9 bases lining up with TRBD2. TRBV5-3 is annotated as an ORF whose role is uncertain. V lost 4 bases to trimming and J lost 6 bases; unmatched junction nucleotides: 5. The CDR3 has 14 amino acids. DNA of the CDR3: TGTGCCAGAAGCCTTAGCGGGAGTCTCAATGAGCAGTTCTTC. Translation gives CARSLSGSLNEQFF.

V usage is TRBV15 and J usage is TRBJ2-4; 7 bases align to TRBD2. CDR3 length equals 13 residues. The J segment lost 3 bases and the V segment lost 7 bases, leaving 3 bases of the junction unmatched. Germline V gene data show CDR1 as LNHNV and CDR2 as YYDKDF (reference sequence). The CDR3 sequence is CATMGGGKNIQYF. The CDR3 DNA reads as TGTGCCACCATGGGGGGGGGCAAAAACATTCAGTACTTC. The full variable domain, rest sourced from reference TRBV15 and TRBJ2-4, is DAMVIQNPRYQVTQFGKPVTLSCSQTLNHNVMYWYQQKSSQAPKLLFHYYDKDFNNEADTPDNFQSRRPNTSFCFLDIRSPGLGDTAMYLCATMGGGKNIQYFGAGTRLSVL.

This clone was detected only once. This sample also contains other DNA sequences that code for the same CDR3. The DNA of the CDR3 is TGTGCCAGCAGCTTAGCAGGGGGACCCTACGAGCAGTACTTC. It is translated as CASSLAGGPYEQYF. The rearrangement uses TRBV11-2 and TRBJ2-7; the match to TRBD1 covers 7 bases. This CDR3 spans 14 amino acids. V dropped 1 base and J dropped 2; count of bases not matched to a gene: 2. Germline CDR1 SGHAT, CDR2 FQNNGV.

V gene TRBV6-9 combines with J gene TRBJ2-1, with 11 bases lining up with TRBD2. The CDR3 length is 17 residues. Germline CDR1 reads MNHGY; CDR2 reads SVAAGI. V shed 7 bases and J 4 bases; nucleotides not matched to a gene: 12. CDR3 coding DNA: TGTGCCAGCACCCCGACTAGCGGGAAAGGGTTTTACAATGAGCAGTTCTTC. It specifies CASTPTSGKGFYNEQFF.

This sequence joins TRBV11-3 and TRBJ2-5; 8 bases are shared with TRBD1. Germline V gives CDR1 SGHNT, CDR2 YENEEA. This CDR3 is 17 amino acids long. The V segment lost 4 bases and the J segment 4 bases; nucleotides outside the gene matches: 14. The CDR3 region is CASSSGPGQGPAETQYF. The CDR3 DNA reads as TGTGCCAGCAGCTCCGGACCCGGACAGGGTCCCGCAGAGACCCAGTACTTC. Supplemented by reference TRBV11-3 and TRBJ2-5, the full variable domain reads EAGVVQSPRYKIIEKKQPVAFWCNPISGHNTLYWYLQNLGQGPELLIRYENEEAVDDSQLPKDRFSAERLKGVDSTLKIQPAELGDSAVYLCASSSGPGQGPAETQYFGPGTRLLVL.